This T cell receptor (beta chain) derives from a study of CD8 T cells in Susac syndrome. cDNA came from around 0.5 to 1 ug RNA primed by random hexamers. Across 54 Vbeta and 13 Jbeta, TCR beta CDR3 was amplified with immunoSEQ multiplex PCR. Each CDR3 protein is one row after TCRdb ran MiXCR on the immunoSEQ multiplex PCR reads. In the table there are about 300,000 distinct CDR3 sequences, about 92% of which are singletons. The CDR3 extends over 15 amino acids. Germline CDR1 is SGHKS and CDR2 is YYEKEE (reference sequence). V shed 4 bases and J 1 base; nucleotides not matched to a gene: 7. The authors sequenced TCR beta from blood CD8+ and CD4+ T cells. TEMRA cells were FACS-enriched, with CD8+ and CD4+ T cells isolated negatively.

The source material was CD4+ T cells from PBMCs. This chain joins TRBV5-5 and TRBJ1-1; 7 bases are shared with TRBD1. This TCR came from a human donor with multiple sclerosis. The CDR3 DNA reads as TGTGCCAGCAGCGCGACAGGGTTGGGGAACACTGAAGCTTTCTTT. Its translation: CASSATGLGNTEAFF.